This T cell receptor (beta chain) was recovered during a study of cytomegalovirus exposure and HLA in healthy donors. Study as a whole: Later analysis reported that the roughly 130 validation repertoires shared the platform of the approximately 670 first-cohort repertoires.

Generated by immunoSEQ multiplex PCR, the TCRdb table keeps only in-frame clones and is missing some. The sample lists under 110,000 clones, around 90% occurring once. Broader study findings: CMV antigen specificity was confirmed in vitro for a few CMV-associated chains. The study designated 150 to 200 TCR beta chains cytomegalovirus-associated. Subsequent analysis found a tendency for first-cohort TCR clusters to co-occur within the 120 or so validation repertoires.

The length of the CDR3 is 13 residues. CDR1 and CDR2 from the germline V gene are MDHEN and SYDVKM. V lost 8 bases and J 8 bases, leaving 13 bases between the germline ends. The table lists this clone with a count of one. Its antigen remains unidentified. This TCR derives from a woman aged 18 to 35 in good health and CMV-seropositive. Sequences were obtained from PBMCs. This chain joins TRBV28 and TRBJ1-6; D may be TRBD1 (5 bases). The CDR3 loop is CASGDSPYSPLHF. The CDR3 bases are TGTGCCAGCGGAGACAGTCCTTATTCACCCCTCCACTTT.